This T cell receptor beta chain was profiled in a study of CD8+CD57+ T cells in acquired aplastic anemia. Study context: The average for DNA from sorted CD4+ and CD8+ cells was 2.5 to 4 ug.

Flow cytometry had shown expanded CD8+CD57+ cells in the patients chosen for sequencing. Genomic DNA templated the TCR beta VDJ and CDR3 profiling. One entry per CDR3 protein, called by TCRdb with MiXCR from the reads. This sample yields some 140,000 distinct CDR3 sequences, of which just over 50% are seen a single time; 9.5% to 15% belongs to the top ten. The source of this sequence is a human donor with aplastic anemia. Sequencing was performed on sorted CD4+, CD8+, or CD8+CD57+ T cells (not recorded which) from PBMCs.

CDR3 in amino acids: CASSSLALGGGDVNIQYF. The CDR3 DNA reads TGTGCCAGCAGTTCACTTGCCCTTGGCGGGGGCGACGTAAACATTCAGTACTTC. The chain employs TRBV12-3 or TRBV12-4 and TRBJ2-4, with a weak D call TRBD2 (7 bases). V was cut by 4 bases and J by 6 bases, with 25 bases left in between. The CDR3 has 18 amino acids.